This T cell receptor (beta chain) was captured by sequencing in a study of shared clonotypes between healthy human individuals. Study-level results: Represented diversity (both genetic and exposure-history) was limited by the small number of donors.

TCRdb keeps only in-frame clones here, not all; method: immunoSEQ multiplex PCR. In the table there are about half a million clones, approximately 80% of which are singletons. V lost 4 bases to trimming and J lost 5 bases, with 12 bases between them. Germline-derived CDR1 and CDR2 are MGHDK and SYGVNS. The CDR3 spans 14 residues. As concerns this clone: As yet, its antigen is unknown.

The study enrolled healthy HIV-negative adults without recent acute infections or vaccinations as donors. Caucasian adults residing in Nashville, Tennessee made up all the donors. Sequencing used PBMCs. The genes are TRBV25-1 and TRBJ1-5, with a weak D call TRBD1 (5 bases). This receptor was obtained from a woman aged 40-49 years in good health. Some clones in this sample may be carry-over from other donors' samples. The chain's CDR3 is CASSGAGNYQPQHF. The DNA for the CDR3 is TGTGCCAGCAGTGGGGCAGGGAATTATCAGCCCCAGCATTTT.